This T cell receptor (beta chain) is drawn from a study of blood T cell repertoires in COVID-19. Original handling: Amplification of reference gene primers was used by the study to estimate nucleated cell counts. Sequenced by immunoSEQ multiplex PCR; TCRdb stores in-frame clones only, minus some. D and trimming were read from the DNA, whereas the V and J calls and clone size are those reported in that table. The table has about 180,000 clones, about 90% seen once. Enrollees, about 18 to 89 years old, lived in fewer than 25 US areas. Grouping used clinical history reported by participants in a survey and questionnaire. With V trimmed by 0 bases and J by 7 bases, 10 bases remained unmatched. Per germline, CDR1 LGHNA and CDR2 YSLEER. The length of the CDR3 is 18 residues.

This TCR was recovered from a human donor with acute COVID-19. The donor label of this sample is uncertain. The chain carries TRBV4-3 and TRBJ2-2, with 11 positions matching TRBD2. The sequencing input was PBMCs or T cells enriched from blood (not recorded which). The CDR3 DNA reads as TGCGCCAGCAGCCAAGACTCGCCTAGCGGGGGGAGAGGCGGGGAGCTGTTTTTT. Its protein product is CASSQDSPSGGRGGELFF.